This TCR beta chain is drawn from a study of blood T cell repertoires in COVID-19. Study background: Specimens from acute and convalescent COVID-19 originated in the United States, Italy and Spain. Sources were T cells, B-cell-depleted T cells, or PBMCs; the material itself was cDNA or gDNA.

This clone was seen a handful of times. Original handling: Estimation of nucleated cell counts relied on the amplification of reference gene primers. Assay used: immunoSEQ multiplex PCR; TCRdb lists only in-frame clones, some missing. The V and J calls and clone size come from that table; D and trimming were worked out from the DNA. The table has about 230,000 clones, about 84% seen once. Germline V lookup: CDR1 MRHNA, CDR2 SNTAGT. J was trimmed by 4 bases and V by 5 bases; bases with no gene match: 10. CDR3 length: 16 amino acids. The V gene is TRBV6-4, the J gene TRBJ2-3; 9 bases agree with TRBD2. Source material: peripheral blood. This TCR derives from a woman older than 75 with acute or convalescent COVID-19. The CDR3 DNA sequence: TGTGCCAGCAGTCTCGAGAAGGCGGGGGGGCCAGATACGCAGTATTTT. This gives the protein CASSLEKAGGPDTQYF.